The 31 T cell receptor beta chains presented below share a single source sample, sequenced in a study of CXCR3-negative and CXCR3-positive naive CD8 T cells. The TRB cDNA libraries were prepared by 5' RACE with UMI labels. After re-calling the 5' RACE reads, TCRdb lists one entry per CDR3 protein, DNA absent. This sample lists 6,000 or so distinct CDR3 sequences; its ten largest clones have 2.2%. These receptors have no known antigen. General study results and limits: For CXCR3-positive naive cells, TRB CDR3s were more hydrophobic than those of CXCR3-negative naive cells.

Sequenced input: naive CXCR3+ CD8+ T cells from blood. Regarding subset: CD45RO-CCR7+CD27+CD95- naive CD8+ T cells expressing CXCR3 (TNR3+). The receptors stem from a human donor in good health. Some clones in this sample may be carry-over from other donors' samples.

Considering frequency, this clonotype is medium-sized. This rearrangement joins TRBV7-2 to TRBJ1-1. Per germline, CDR1 SGHTA and CDR2 FQGNSA. The CDR3 spans 14 residues. This CDR3 is CASSYGTGNTEAFF.

This clonotype is identified as medium-sized from frequency. The V and J genes are TRBV6-5 and TRBJ1-1. The CDR3 runs 13 residues. Per the germline V gene, CDR1 is MNHEY and CDR2 is SVGAGI. This chain's CDR3 is CASSYSPIDEAFF.

V usage is TRBV29-1 and J usage is TRBJ1-2. Germline V gene lookup returns CDR1 SQVTM and CDR2 ANQGSEA. The CDR3 is 14 residues long. CDR3 residues: CSVEKWEDLYGYTF. The full variable domain, completed using reference TRBV29-1 and TRBJ1-2, is SAVISQKPSRDICQRGTSLTIQCQVDSQVTMMFWYRQQPGQSLTLIATANQGSEATYESGFVIDKFPISRPNLTFSTLTVSNMSPEDSSIYLCSVEKWEDLYGYTFGSGTRLTVV.

The V gene is TRBV14, the J gene TRBJ2-1. The CDR3 length is 12 residues. In germline, CDR1 is SGHDN, CDR2 FVKESK. CDR3 residues: CASSQRPDEQFF.

By frequency, this clonotype is medium-sized. The chain joins TRBV29-1 to TRBJ1-2; absent DNA, TCRdb's TRBD1 call cannot be checked. Germline CDR1 is SQVTM and CDR2 is ANQGSEA. CDR3 length: 11 residues. The CDR3 region is CSVDERGGYTF.

The chain employs TRBV7-2 and TRBJ2-7; TCRdb picks TRBD2, but there is no DNA to check that call. The germline gives CDR1 SGHTA, CDR2 FQGNSA. The CDR3 loop spans 15 amino acids. The CDR3 is CASSWRTSSSYEQYF.

This clonotype is labeled medium-sized based on frequency. The V and J genes are TRBV29-1 and TRBJ1-1. This CDR3 has 12 residues. Germline lookup yields CDR1 SQVTM and CDR2 ANQGSEA. The CDR3 spells CSAFTENTEAFF. Looking up the rest from reference TRBV29-1 and TRBJ1-1 gives the full variable domain: SAVISQKPSRDICQRGTSLTIQCQVDSQVTMMFWYRQQPGQSLTLIATANQGSEATYESGFVIDKFPISRPNLTFSTLTVSNMSPEDSSIYLCSAFTENTEAFFGQGTRLTVV.

This clonotype is identified as medium-sized from frequency. The genes are TRBV12-3 or TRBV12-4 and TRBJ1-6; TCRdb returns TRBD1, unconfirmable since there is no DNA. The CDR3 has 14 amino acids. The CDR3: CASTNTGNNSPLHF.

The chain employs TRBV29-1 and TRBJ1-2. Germline CDR1 reads SQVTM; CDR2 reads ANQGSEA. The CDR3 spans 13 residues. The CDR3 loop reads CSVTAGGAYGYTF.

The chain recombines TRBV12-3 or TRBV12-4 with TRBJ1-4. The CDR3 spans 14 residues. CDR3 sequence reads: CASRNTDFNEKLFF.

This clonotype registers medium-sized by frequency. V usage is TRBV7-2 and J usage is TRBJ2-4; there is no DNA to check the TCRdb D call of TRBD2. Germline V gene sequence: CDR1 SGHTA, CDR2 FQGNSA. The CDR3 loop spans 17 amino acids. The CDR3 spells CASSLAPALLAKNIQYF.

By frequency, this clonotype is medium-sized (0.01 to 0.1%). The chain combines TRBV5-1 with TRBJ1-1. The germline V gene has CDR1 SGHRS and CDR2 YFSETQ. The CDR3 has 11 residues. The CDR3 spells CASSLGTEAFF.

The chain uses TRBV29-1 and TRBJ1-1. There are 11 residues in the CDR3. Germline V CDR1 and CDR2: SQVTM, ANQGSEA. The CDR3 here is CSVLWETEAFF.

This clonotype counts as medium-sized (0.01 to 0.1%) by frequency. CDR3: CASSSGHNEQFF. The chain is built from TRBV21-1 and TRBJ2-1; TCRdb outputs TRBD1, but without DNA this stays unchecked. TRBV21-1 constitutes a pseudogene. The CDR3 is made up of 12 amino acids.

This clonotype is medium-sized by frequency. The chain's CDR3 is CSARDYRAAPGGEQYF. The genes are TRBV20-1 and TRBJ2-7; TCRdb's D gene call, TRBD1, goes unchecked for lack of DNA. Germline V gene data show CDR1 as DFQATT and CDR2 as SNEGSKA (reference sequence). CDR3 length: 16 residues.

The chain carries TRBV28 and TRBJ2-5; TCRdb returns TRBD1, unconfirmable since there is no DNA. Germline V gene data show CDR1 as MDHEN and CDR2 as SYDVKM. The CDR3 totals 16 residues. The CDR3 is CASSWGTYSYQETQYF. The full variable domain, its missing parts supplied by reference TRBV28 and TRBJ2-5, is DVKVTQSSRYLVKRTGEKVFLECVQDMDHENMFWYRQDPGLGLRLIYFSYDVKMKEKGDIPEGYSVSREKKERFSLILESASTNQTSMYLCASSWGTYSYQETQYFGPGTRLLVL.

J is TRBJ1-5 and V is TRBV29-1. Looked up from germline, CDR1 is SQVTM and CDR2 is ANQGSEA. The CDR3 loop spans 12 amino acids. CDR3 sequence reads: CSAVFSNQPQHF.

The gene calls are TRBV3-1 and TRBJ2-6. The CDR3 sequence is 16 residues long. Germline V gene data show CDR1 as LGHDT and CDR2 as YNNKEL (reference sequence). CDR3 sequence: CASSHDTMSGANVLTF.

The chain carries TRBV19 and TRBJ1-1; the TRBD1 assignment by TCRdb is unverifiable without DNA. The CDR3 sequence is 11 residues long. CDR1 and CDR2 (germline): LNHDA, SQIVND (reference sequence). CDR3 sequence: CASIQGSEAFF.

This clonotype is deemed large (0.1 to 1%) by its frequency. The chain joins TRBV4-2 to TRBJ1-2. The CDR3 sequence is 12 residues long. In germline, CDR1 is LGHNA, CDR2 YNFKEQ. The CDR3 region is CASSQDMSGYTF.

This clonotype ranks as medium-sized in terms of frequency. This chain uses TRBV9 with TRBJ2-1; the D call from TCRdb, TRBD1, cannot be confirmed without DNA. Germline V CDR1 and CDR2: SGDLS, YYNGEE. The CDR3 runs to 16 residues. The CDR3 sequence: CASSVAGGATYNEQFF.

This clonotype is deemed medium-sized by its frequency. The rearrangement joins TRBV4-1 to TRBJ2-1; TCRdb picks TRBD1, but there is no DNA to check that call. The CDR3 is 18 residues long. CDR1 MGHRA and CDR2 YSYEKL come from the germline V gene. CDR3 region: CASSQVLSFGGKGNEQFF.

Considering frequency, this clonotype is medium-sized. The CDR3 spells CASSFLSSEGIRKGINEQFF. The J gene is TRBJ2-1, the V gene TRBV28; as DNA is missing, the TRBD1 call by TCRdb cannot be tested. Germline V CDR1 and CDR2: MDHEN, SYDVKM. This CDR3 has 20 amino acids.

This chain connects TRBV2 to TRBJ2-1; checking the TCRdb D call of TRBD1 is not possible without DNA. CDR3 length: 13 residues. CDR1 and CDR2 from the germline V gene are SNHLY and FYNNEI. This CDR3 reads CASRRTGPGEQFF.

This chain links TRBV6-6 with TRBJ2-5; the TRBD2 assignment by TCRdb is unverifiable without DNA. CDR1 and CDR2 from the germline V gene are MNHNY and SVGAGI (reference sequence). The CDR3 is 13 amino acids. The CDR3 sequence is CACTDRASGGWYF.

In terms of frequency, this clonotype is medium-sized. The rearrangement links TRBV2 to TRBJ1-1; TCRdb's D call, TRBD1, is unchecked because there is no DNA. CDR1 and CDR2 (germline): SNHLY, FYNNEI. The CDR3 contains 15 residues. The CDR3 sequence: CASSVDPGMDTEAFF.

CDR3: CASIGASYEQYF. The chain carries TRBV2 and TRBJ2-7; the D gene TCRdb calls, TRBD1, cannot be checked with no DNA. Germline CDR1 reads SNHLY; CDR2 reads FYNNEI. The CDR3 length is 12 residues.

The chain recombines TRBV15 with TRBJ1-1. Germline V CDR1 and CDR2: LNHNV, YYDKDF (reference sequence). CDR3 size: 13 residues. CDR3: CATSRDLYGEAFF.

The chain combines TRBV25-1 with TRBJ2-5; absent DNA, TCRdb's TRBD1 call cannot be checked. Germline V lookup: CDR1 MGHDK, CDR2 SYGVNS. The CDR3 runs 15 residues. This chain's CDR3 is CASRGTGFFEETQYF. The full variable domain, with the rest looked up from reference TRBV25-1 and TRBJ2-5, is EADIYQTPRYLVIGTGKKITLECSQTMGHDKMYWYQQDPGMELHLIHYSYGVNSTEKGDLSSESTVSRIRTEHFPLTLESARPSHTSQYLCASRGTGFFEETQYFGPGTRLLVL.

Judged by frequency, this clonotype is medium-sized. The chain employs TRBV7-9 and TRBJ1-1; TCRdb returns TRBD1, unconfirmable since there is no DNA. Germline V CDR1 and CDR2: SEHNR, FQNEAQ (reference sequence). The CDR3 loop spans 14 amino acids. This chain's CDR3 is CASSFSQGEPEAFF.

This clonotype ranks as medium-sized in terms of frequency. The rearrangement links TRBV4-2 to TRBJ2-1; there is no DNA to check the TCRdb D call of TRBD2. The CDR3 has 18 residues. CDR1 LGHNA and CDR2 YNFKEQ come from the germline V gene. The CDR3 sequence is CASSPDPSGSISYNEQFF.